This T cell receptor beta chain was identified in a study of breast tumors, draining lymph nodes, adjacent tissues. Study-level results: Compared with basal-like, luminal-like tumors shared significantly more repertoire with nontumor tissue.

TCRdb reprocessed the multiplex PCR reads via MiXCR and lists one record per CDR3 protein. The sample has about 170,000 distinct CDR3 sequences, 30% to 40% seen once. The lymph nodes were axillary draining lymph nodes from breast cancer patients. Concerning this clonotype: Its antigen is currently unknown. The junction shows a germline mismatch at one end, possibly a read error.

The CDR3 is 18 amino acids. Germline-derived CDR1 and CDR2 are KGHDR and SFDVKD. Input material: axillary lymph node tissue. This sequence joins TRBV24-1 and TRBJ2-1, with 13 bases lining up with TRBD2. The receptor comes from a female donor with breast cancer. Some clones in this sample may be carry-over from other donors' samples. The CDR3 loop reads CATGETSGRPRPPGEQFF. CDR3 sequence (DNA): TGTGCCACCGGTGAGACTAGCGGGAGGCCCCGACCCCCTGGCGAACAGTTCTTC.